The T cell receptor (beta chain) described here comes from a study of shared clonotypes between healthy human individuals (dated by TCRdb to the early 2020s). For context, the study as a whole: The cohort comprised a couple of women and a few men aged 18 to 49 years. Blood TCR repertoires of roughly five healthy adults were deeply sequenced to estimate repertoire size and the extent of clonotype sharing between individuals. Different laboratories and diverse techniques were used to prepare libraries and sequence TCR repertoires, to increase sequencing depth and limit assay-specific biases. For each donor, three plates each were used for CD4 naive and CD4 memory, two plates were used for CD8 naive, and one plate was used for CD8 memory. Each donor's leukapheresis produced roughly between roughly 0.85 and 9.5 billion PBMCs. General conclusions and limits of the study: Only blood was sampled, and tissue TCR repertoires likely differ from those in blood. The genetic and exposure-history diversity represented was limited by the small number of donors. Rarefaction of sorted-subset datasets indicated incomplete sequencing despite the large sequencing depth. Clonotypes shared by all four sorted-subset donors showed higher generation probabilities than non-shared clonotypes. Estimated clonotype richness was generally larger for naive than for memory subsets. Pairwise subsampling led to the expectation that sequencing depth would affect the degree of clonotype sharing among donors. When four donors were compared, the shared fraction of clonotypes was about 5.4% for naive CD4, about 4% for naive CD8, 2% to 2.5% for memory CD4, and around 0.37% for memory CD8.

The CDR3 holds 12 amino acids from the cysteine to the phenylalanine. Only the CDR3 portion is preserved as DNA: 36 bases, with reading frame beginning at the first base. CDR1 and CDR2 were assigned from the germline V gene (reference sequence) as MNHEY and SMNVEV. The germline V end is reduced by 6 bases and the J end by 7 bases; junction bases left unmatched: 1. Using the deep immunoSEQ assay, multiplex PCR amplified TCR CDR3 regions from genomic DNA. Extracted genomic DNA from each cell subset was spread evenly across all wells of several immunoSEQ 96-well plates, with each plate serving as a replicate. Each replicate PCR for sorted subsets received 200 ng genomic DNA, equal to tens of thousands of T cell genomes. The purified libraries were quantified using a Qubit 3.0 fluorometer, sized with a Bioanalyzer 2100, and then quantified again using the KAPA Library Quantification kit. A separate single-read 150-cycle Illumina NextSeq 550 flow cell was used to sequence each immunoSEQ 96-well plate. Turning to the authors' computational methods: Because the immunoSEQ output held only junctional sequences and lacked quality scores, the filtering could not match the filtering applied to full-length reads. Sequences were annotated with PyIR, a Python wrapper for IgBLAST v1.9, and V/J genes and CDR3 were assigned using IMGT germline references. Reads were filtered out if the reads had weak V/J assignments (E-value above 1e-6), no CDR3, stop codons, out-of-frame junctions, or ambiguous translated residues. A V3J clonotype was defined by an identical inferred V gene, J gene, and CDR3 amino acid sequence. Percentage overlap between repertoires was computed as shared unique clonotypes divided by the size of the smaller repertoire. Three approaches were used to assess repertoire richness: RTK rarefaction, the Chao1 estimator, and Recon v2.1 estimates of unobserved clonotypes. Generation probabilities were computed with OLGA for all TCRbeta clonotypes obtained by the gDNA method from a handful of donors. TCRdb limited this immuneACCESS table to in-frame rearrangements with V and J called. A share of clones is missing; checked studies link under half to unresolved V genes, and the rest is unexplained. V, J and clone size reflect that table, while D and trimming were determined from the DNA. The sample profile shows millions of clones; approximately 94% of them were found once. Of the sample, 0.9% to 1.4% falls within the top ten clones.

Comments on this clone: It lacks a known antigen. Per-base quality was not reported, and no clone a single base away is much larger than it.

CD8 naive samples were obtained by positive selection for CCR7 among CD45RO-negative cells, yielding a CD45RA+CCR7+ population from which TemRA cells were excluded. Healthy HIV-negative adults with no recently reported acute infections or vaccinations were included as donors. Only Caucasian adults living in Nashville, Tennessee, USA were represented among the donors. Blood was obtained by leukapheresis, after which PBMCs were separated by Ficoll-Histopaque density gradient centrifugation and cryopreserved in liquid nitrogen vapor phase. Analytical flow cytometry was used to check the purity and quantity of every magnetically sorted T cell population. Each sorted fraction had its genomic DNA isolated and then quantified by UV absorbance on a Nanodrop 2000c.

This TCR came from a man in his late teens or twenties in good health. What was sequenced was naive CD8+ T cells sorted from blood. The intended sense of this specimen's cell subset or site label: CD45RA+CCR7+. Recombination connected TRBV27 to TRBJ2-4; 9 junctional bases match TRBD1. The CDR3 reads CASRTGGNIQYF. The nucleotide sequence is TGTGCCAGCAGGACAGGGGGGAACATTCAGTACTTC.